The clone carrying this TCR beta chain was observed a single time. They ran version v3.0 of the immunoSEQ assay at survey level. Here immunoSEQ multiplex PCR was the method, and the copy in TCRdb shows in-frame clones only, minus some. The data contain about 20,000 clones, around four fifths of them seen just once; the ten biggest clones take up around 13%. The sample is drawn from a study of long-term antiretroviral therapy in people with HIV. The length of the CDR3 is 18 residues. The V gene is TRBV1, the J gene TRBJ2-7; the DNA was not used to check the table's D call, TRBD2. TRBV1 is given as a pseudogene. The sample was unsorted PBMCs, taken 0.3 years after starting antiretroviral therapy. This sequence was found in a woman between 50 and 59 years old with HIV. CDR3 in DNA: TGCACCAGCAGCCGTTTCGGACTAGCGGGCCGGCCCTACTACGAGCAGTACGTC. This translates into CTSSRFGLAGRPYYEQYV.